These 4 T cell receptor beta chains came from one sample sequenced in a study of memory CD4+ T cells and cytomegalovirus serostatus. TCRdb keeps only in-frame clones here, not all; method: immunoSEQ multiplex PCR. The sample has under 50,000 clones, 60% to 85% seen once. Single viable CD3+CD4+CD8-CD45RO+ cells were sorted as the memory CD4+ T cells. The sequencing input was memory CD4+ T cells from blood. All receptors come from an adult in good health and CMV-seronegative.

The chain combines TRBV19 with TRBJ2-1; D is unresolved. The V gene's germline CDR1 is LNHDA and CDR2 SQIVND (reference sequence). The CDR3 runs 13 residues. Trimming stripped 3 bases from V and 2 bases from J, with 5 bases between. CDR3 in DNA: TGTGCCAGTAGTATCGGACCCTACAATGAGCAGTTCTTC. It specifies CASSIGPYNEQFF. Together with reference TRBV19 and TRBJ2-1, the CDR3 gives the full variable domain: DGGITQSPKYLFRKEGQNVTLSCEQNLNHDAMYWYRQDPGQGLRLIYYSQIVNDFQKGDIAEGYSVSREKKESFPLTVTSAQKNPTAFYLCASSIGPYNEQFFGPGTRLTVL.

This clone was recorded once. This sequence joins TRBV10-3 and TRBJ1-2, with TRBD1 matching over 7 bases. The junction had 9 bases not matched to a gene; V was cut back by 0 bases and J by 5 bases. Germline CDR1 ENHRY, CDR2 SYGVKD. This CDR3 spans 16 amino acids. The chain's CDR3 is CAISESPTGTDYGYTF. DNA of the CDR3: TGTGCCATCAGTGAGTCCCCAACTGGGACAGATTATGGCTACACCTTC.

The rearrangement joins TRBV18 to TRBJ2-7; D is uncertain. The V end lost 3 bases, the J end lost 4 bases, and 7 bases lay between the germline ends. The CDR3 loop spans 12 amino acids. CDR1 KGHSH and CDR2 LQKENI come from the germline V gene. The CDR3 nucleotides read TGTGCCAGCTCACCGGGTGCATACGAGCAGTACTTC. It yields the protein CASSPGAYEQYF.

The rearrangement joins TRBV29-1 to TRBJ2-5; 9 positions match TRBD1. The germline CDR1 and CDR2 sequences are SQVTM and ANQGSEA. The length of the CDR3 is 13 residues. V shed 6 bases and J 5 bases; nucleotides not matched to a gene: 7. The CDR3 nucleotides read TGCAGCGTGCGGGACAGGGTCAGCGAGACCCAGTACTTC. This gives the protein CSVRDRVSETQYF.